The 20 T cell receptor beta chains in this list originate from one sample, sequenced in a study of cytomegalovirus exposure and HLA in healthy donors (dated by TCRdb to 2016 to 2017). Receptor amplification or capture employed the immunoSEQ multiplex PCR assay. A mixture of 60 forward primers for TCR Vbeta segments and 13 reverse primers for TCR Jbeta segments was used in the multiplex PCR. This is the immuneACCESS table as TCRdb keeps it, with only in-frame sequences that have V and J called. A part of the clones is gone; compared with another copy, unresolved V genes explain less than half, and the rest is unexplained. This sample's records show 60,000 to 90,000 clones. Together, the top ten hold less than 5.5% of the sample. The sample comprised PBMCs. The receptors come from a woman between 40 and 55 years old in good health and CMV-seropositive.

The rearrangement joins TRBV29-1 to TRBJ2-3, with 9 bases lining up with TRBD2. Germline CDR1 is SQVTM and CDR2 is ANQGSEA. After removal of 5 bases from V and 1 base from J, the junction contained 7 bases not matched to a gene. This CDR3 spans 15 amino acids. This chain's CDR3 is CSVPGTSRGTDTQYF. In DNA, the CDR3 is TGCAGCGTTCCAGGGACTAGCAGAGGCACAGATACGCAGTATTTT.

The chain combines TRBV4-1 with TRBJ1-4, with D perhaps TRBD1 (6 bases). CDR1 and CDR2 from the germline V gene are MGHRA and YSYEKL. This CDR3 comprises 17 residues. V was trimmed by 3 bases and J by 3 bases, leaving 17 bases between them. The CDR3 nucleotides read TGCGCCAGCAGCCACCAGGGGATTTCGATAGCTAATGAAAAACTGTTTTTT. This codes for CASSHQGISIANEKLFF.

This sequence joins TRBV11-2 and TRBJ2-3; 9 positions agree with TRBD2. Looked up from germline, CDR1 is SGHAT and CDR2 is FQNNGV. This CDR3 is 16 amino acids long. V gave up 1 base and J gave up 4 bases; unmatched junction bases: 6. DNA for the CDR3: TGTGCCAGCAGCTTAGGGGGACTAGCAATCGCAGATACGCAGTATTTT. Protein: CASSLGGLAIADTQYF.

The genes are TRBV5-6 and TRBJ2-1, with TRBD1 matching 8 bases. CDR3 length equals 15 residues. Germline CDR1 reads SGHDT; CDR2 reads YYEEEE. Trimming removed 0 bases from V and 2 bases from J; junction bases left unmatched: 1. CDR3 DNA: TGTGCCAGCAGCTTGGGGACAGGGCCCTACAATGAGCAGTTCTTC. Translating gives CASSLGTGPYNEQFF.

The CDR3 region has the DNA TGTGCCAGCAACAGGGGGCCTGGGGAGCAGTACTTC. Its translation is CASNRGPGEQYF. This chain uses TRBV6-5 with TRBJ2-5, with TRBD1 matching 9 bases. CDR3 length: 12 amino acids. CDR1 MNHEY and CDR2 SVGAGI come from the germline V gene. V trimming: 7 bases; J trimming: 11 bases; junction bases outside the gene matches: 8.

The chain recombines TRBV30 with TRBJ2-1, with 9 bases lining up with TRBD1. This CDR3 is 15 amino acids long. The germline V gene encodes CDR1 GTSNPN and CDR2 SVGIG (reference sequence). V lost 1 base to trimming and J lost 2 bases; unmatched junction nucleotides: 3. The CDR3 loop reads CAWSGGTGTYNEQFF. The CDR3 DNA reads TGTGCCTGGAGTGGGGGGACAGGGACCTACAATGAGCAGTTCTTC.

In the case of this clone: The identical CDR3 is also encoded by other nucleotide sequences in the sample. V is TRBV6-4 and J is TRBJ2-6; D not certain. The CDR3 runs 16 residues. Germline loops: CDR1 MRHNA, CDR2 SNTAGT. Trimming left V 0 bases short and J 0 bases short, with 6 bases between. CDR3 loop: CASSDSGSSGANVLTF. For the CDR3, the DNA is TGTGCCAGCAGTGACTCTGGCTCCTCTGGGGCCAACGTCCTGACTTTC.

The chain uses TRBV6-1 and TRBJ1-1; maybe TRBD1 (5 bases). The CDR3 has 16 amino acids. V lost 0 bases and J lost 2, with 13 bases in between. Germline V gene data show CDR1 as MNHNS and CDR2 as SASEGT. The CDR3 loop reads CASSEAPGGVNTEAFF. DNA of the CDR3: TGTGCCAGCAGTGAAGCGCCCGGAGGGGTTAACACTGAAGCTTTCTTT.

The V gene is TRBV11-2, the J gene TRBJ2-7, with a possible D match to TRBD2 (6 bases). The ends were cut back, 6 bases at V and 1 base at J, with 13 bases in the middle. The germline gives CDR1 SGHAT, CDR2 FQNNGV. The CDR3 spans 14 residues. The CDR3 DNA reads TGTGCCAGCAGGTGGGGGGACCGATCCTACGAGCAGTACTTC. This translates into CASRWGDRSYEQYF.

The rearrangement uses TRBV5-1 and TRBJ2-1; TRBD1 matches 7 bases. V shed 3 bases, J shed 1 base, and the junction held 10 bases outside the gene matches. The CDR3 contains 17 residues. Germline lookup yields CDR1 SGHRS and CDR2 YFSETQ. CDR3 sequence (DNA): TGCGCCAGCAGCTCTGAGACAGGGTCGGGATCCTACAATGAGCAGTTCTTC. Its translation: CASSSETGSGSYNEQFF. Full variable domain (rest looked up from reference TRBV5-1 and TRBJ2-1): KAGVTQTPRYLIKTRGQQVTLSCSPISGHRSVSWYQQTPGQGLQFLFEYFSETQRNKGNFPGRFSGRQFSNSRSEMNVSTLELGDSALYLCASSSETGSGSYNEQFFGPGTRLTVL.

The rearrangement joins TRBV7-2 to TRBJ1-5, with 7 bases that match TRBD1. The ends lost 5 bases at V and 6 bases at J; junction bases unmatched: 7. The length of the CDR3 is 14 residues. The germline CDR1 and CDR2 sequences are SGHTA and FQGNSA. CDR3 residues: CASSPTGMTQPQHF. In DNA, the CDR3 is TGTGCCAGCAGCCCGACAGGGATGACTCAGCCCCAGCATTTT.

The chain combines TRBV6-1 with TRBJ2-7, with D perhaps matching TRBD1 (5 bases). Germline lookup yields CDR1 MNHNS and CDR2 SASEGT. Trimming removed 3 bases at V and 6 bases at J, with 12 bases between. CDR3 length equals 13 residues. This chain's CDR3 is CASSDLSRAEQYF. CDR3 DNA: TGTGCCAGCAGTGACCTCTCCAGGGCCGAGCAGTACTTC.

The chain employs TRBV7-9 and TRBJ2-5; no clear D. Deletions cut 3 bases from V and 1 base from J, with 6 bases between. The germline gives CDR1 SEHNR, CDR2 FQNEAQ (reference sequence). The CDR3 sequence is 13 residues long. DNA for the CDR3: TGTGCCAGCAGCTTCCGGGTCCAAGAGACCCAGTACTTC. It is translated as CASSFRVQETQYF.

CDR3 sequence: CASSSPQGWGGYTF. Here the CDR3 DNA reads TGTGCCAGCAGTTCACCTCAGGGGTGGGGAGGCTACACCTTC. The chain combines TRBV27 with TRBJ1-2; TRBD1 might be the D (6 bases). The V gene lost 4 bases and the J gene lost 8 bases, with 17 bases spanning the gap. The CDR3 length is 14 residues. Germline V CDR1 and CDR2: MNHEY, SMNVEV (reference sequence).

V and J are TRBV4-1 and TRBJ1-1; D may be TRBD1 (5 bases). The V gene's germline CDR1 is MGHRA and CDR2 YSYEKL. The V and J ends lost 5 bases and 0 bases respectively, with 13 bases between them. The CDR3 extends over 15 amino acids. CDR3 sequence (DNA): TGCGCCAGCAGCGTTCGGGACTACATGAACACTGAAGCTTTCTTT. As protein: CASSVRDYMNTEAFF.

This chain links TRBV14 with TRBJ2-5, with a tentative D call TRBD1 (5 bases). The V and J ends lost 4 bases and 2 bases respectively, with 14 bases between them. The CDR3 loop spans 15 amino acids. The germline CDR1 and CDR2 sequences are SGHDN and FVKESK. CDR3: CASSPHRSIQETQYF. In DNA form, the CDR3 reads TGTGCCAGCAGCCCTCACAGGTCTATACAAGAGACCCAGTACTTC.

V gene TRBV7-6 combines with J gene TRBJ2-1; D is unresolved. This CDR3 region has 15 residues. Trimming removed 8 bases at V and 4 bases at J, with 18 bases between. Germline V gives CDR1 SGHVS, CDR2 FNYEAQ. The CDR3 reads CASLPRPNAYNEQFF. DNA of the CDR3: TGTGCCAGCTTGCCCAGGCCCAACGCTTACAATGAGCAGTTCTTC. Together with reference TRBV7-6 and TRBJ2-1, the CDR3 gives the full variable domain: GAGVSQSPRYKVTKRGQDVALRCDPISGHVSLYWYRQALGQGPEFLTYFNYEAQQDKSGLPNDRFSAERPEGSISTLTIQRTEQRDSAMYRCASLPRPNAYNEQFFGPGTRLTVL.

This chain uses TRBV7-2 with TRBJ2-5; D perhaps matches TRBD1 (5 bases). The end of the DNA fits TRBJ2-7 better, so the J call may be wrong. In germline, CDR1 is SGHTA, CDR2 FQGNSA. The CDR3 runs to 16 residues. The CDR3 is CASSVYQGSSEDEQYF. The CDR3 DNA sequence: TGTGCCAGCAGCGTATACCAGGGAAGTTCCGAAGACGAGCAGTACTTC.

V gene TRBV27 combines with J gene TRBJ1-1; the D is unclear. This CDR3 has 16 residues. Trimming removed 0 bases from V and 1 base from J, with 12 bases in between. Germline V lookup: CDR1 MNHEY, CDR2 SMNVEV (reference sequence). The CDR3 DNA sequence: TGTGCCAGCAGTTTATCAGTCAGACAAGAGAACACTGAAGCTTTCTTT. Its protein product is CASSLSVRQENTEAFF.

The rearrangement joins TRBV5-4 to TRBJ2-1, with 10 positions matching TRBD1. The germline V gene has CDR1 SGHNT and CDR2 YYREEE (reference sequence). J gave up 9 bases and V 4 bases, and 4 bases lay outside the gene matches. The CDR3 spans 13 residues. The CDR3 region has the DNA TGTGCCAGCAGCCCAGACAGGGGGCGTGAGCAGTTCTTC. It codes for CASSPDRGREQFF.